The source of this TCR beta chain is a study of T cell responses to AZD1222 COVID-19 vaccine (TCRdb year 2021). In terms of the full investigation: A total of around 240 trial participants underwent TCR sequencing, of whom nearly 210 had received two doses of AZD1222 and some 25 had received two doses of the MenACWY control vaccine. Enrollment into the trials was organized by age into subgroups of 18-55, 56-69 and 70-plus years, and those subgroups contained roughly 140, 27 and 60 TCR-sequenced participants, respectively. The full study reports these points: Reportedly, close to half of the unique spike-specific TCRs recognized epitopes lying outside the regions that are mutated in the B.1.351 and B.1.1.7 variants. The whole spike protein was spanned by vaccine-associated CD4 TCRs, and dominant responses were seen in regions 160-218 and 743-854. Most participants were white British and females outnumbered males, and the authors suggested that clonal diversity may have been underestimated. The 56-69-year group was small, and its depth increase did not reach significance, likely because of low power. Conclusions about previously exposed vaccinees are limited, since just five or six AZD1222 recipients were seropositive for SARS-CoV-2 at baseline. After two AZD1222 doses, spike-specific TCR breadth and depth were significantly higher than at day 0 and than in MenACWY recipients. No day 14 peak-response samples were available, so repertoires were characterized only after the peak T cell response.

For this clone: What antigen it recognizes has not been identified. Base quality data are lacking; no much larger clone is found one base away.

The CDR3 regions of human TCRbeta chains were subjected to immunosequencing. The authors processed their data as follows. Repertoire TCRs were checked for matches against a reference library of SARS-CoV-2-specific TCRs that had been generated using the MIRA antigen-specificity platform. Breadth was defined as the fraction of unique TCRs that were SARS-CoV-2-associated. Depth was defined as the fraction of total T cells that were SARS-CoV-2-associated. Using the MIRA data, each spike-specific TCR was mapped to the spike region that the TCR reacts to and placed in a CD4 or CD8 class. Log10-transformed breadth and depth values were compared by one-way ANOVA with Sidak's multiple comparisons tests. Drawn from immuneACCESS, this table holds only the in-frame rearrangements with V and J called that TCRdb kept. Clones are partly lost; checked studies trace under half to an unresolved V gene and leave the rest unexplained. The V and J calls and clone size come from that table; D and trimming were worked out from the DNA. Within this sample are roughly 150,000 clones, with roughly 90% of them counted one time only. The top ten constitute approximately 1.6% of the sample.

The time point label, read with the paper, signifies: about 28 days (+/-7) after the second vaccine dose. AZD1222 recipients given second doses at about 4 weeks or at about 12 weeks were pooled, since spike-specific TCR depth and breadth were not found to differ between the two schedules. Vaccinee samples came from UK trials COV001 and COV002, including a single-blind randomized controlled phase 2/3 trial of AZD1222 (ChAdOx1 nCoV-19) in healthy adults. For TCRbeta chain sequencing, PBMC samples were collected from trial participants at day 0 and at day 28 after the second dose. V is cut by 1 base and J by 0 bases, and the space between the germline ends is 6 bases. The CDR3, cysteine through phenylalanine, is 14 amino acids long. Just the 42-base CDR3 DNA is kept, in frame starting at base 1. Reading the germline V gene gives CDR1 LGHNA and CDR2 YSLEER.

The sequence came from an adult who received the AZD1222 COVID-19 vaccine. Sequencing used peripheral blood, obtained 28 days after the second AZD1222 dose. The chain employs TRBV4-3 and TRBJ1-2; the D gene is unclear. The CDR3 amino acid sequence is: CASSQGVANYGYTF. In nucleotides, the sequence is TGCGCCAGCAGCCAAGGGGTCGCTAACTATGGCTACACCTTC.